This TCR beta chain was retrieved from a study of T cell responses to AZD1222 COVID-19 vaccine listed by TCRdb under 2021. Some background on the complete study: AZD1222 recipients given second doses at about 4 weeks or at about 12 weeks were pooled, since spike-specific TCR depth and breadth were not found to differ between the two schedules. TCR sequencing covered approximately 230 trial participants: 200 to 210 given two doses of AZD1222 and approximately 26 given two doses of MenACWY control vaccine. Trial participants were enrolled by age into 18-55, 56-69 and 70-plus year subgroups, with approximately 150, 30 and 60 TCR-sequenced participants respectively.

The germline V gene (reference sequence) gives CDR1 as LNHDA and CDR2 as SQIVND. From its cysteine to its phenylalanine, the CDR3 spans 15 amino acids. Left in the record is the CDR3 DNA by itself, 45 bases read in frame from the first base. After removal of 5 bases from V and 5 bases from J, the junction retains 6 bases not matched to a gene. The CDR3 regions of human TCRbeta chains were analyzed by immunosequencing. The published analysis was carried out like this. Repertoire TCRs were matched against a reference library of SARS-CoV-2-specific TCRs generated with the MIRA antigen-specificity platform. Breadth was defined as the fraction of unique TCRs that were SARS-CoV-2-associated, and depth was defined as the fraction of total T cells that were SARS-CoV-2-associated. Using the MIRA data, each spike-specific TCR was mapped to the spike region that the TCR reacts to and placed in a CD4 or CD8 class. Log10-transformed breadth and depth values were compared by one-way ANOVA with Sidak's multiple comparisons tests. TCRdb holds this immuneACCESS table with in-frame rearrangements only. Some clones are missing; in checked studies, unresolved V genes explain under half, and the rest has no known cause. V and J calls and clone size are those listed in that table; D and trimming were worked out from the DNA. Counted in this sample were 84,000 or so clones; about 87% of them appeared once. The ten most abundant clones make up around 17% of the sample.

Sample time point, as interpreted from the label and publication: baseline before first vaccination. Samples from vaccinated people were obtained from the UK trials COV001 and COV002, which included a single-blind randomized controlled phase 2/3 trial of AZD1222 (ChAdOx1 nCoV-19) in healthy adults. Trial participant PBMC samples were collected at day 0 and day 28 after the second dose for TCRbeta chain sequencing. As for this clone: Its antigen remains undetermined. Per-base qualities were not stored, and no clone one base away is much larger.

Broad study findings and their caveats: Nearly half of unique spike-specific TCRs reportedly recognized epitopes outside regions mutated in the B.1.351 and B.1.1.7 variants. A significant rise in spike-specific TCR breadth and depth was observed after two AZD1222 doses relative to day 0 and relative to MenACWY recipients. Because no day 14 peak-response samples were available, the repertoires could be characterized only after the peak T cell response. Participants were mostly white British and included more females than males, and it was suggested by the authors that clonal diversity may have been underestimated. In the small 56-69-year group, the increase in depth fell short of significance, most likely because of low power. The vaccine-associated CD4 TCRs covered the entire spike protein, and the dominant responses fell in regions 160-218 and 743-854. Only five or six AZD1222 recipients were SARS-CoV-2 seropositive at baseline, limiting conclusions about previously exposed vaccinees.

The clonotype was recovered from an adult in good health. Recombination linked TRBV19 to TRBJ2-2; TRBD1 fits 9 bases in the junction. The sample here was peripheral blood, taken on day 0 of AZD1222 vaccination. The CDR3 region: CASSPQTGGTGELFF. The bases are TGTGCCAGTAGTCCCCAGACAGGGGGAACCGGGGAGCTGTTTTTT. Reference TRBV19 and TRBJ2-2 genes cover what lies past the CDR3, so the full variable domain is DGGITQSPKYLFRKEGQNVTLSCEQNLNHDAMYWYRQDPGQGLRLIYYSQIVNDFQKGDIAEGYSVSREKKESFPLTVTSAQKNPTAFYLCASSPQTGGTGELFFGEGSRLTVL.